What follows are 17 T cell receptor beta chains derived from one specimen sequenced in a study of T cells after yellow fever vaccination. From the 5' RACE reads, TCRdb called clonotypes with MiXCR, one entry per CDR3 protein. This sample has 310,000 or so distinct CDR3 sequences; roughly 7% occur once, and the top ten carry over 15%. Here the sequenced sample was PBMCs, taken approximately 47 days after the first yellow fever vaccination. The origin of the receptors is a man aged 18 to 30 who received the YFV17D yellow fever vaccine.

This clonotype occurred a few times. The V and J genes are TRBV29-1 and TRBJ2-1, with TRBD2 identical over 8 bases. The CDR3 has 14 amino acids. The junction had 13 bases not matched to a gene; V was cut back by 7 bases and J by 8 bases. Germline V gene data show CDR1 as SQVTM and CDR2 as ANQGSEA. The CDR3 sequence is CSARGSGGGYEQFF. The CDR3 region has the DNA TGCAGCGCCCGGGGGAGCGGGGGCGGGTATGAGCAGTTCTTC.

The table lists this clonotype with many counts. V is TRBV7-2 and J is TRBJ2-5; 10 bases fit TRBD2. CDR1 and CDR2 from the germline V gene are SGHTA and FQGNSA. The CDR3 runs to 15 residues. V shed 4 bases and J 5 bases; nucleotides not matched to a gene: 7. Here the CDR3 DNA reads TGTGCCAGCAGCTCAGAGCGGGGGGGCCGGGAGACCCAGTACTTC. Protein sequence: CASSSERGGRETQYF.

The rearrangement uses TRBV6-2 or TRBV6-3 and TRBJ1-1, with D possibly being TRBD1 (6 bases). The V end was cut by 4 bases, the J end by 5 bases, with 11 bases between. The germline CDR1 and CDR2 sequences are MNHEY and SVGEGT. There are 13 residues in the CDR3. CDR3 sequence reads: CASSSGVSTEAFF. CDR3 sequence (DNA): TGTGCCAGCAGTTCAGGGGTTTCGACTGAAGCTTTCTTT.

This clonotype has only a few counts. The gene calls are TRBV7-8 and TRBJ1-4, with no clear D. The CDR3 is 13 residues long. V lost 1 base, J lost 8 bases, and 8 bases lay in between. CDR1 is SGHVS and CDR2 is FQNEAQ in the germline V gene. Here the CDR3 DNA reads TGTGCCAGCAGCTTAGTTCTCCGGGAAAAACTGTTTTTT. Protein sequence: CASSLVLREKLFF.

This clonotype was observed a few times. This chain joins TRBV5-4 and TRBJ2-3; D is unclear. CDR1 SGHNT and CDR2 YYREEE come from the germline V gene (reference sequence). V was clipped by 0 bases and J by 6 bases, with 17 bases between them. This CDR3 has 16 amino acids. The CDR3 here is CASSLGVSSLPDTQYF. As DNA, the CDR3 is TGTGCCAGCAGCTTGGGAGTTAGCAGCCTGCCGGATACGCAGTATTTT. The whole variable domain, remainder taken from reference TRBV5-4 and TRBJ2-3, is ETGVTQSPTHLIKTRGQQVTLRCSSQSGHNTVSWYQQALGQGPQFIFQYYREEENGRGNFPPRFSGLQFPNYSSELNVNALELDDSALYLCASSLGVSSLPDTQYFGPGTRLTVL.

This CDR3 reads CASSSLTSPGRDQPQHF. The CDR3 DNA reads as TGTGCCAGCAGCTCACTTACTTCCCCGGGACGGGATCAGCCCCAGCATTTT. This sequence joins TRBV7-8 and TRBJ1-5, with D tentatively TRBD1 (5 bases). Between the trimmed V and J ends, which lost 4 bases and 5 bases, there was a span of 21 bases. In germline, CDR1 is SGHVS, CDR2 FQNEAQ. The CDR3 extends over 17 amino acids.

This clonotype was counted at least ten times. At one end, the junction sequence differs from germline, possibly due to a read error. This chain joins TRBV7-9 and TRBJ2-5; the match to TRBD1 covers 7 bases. This CDR3 spans 13 amino acids. The germline V gene encodes CDR1 SEHNR and CDR2 FQNEAQ (reference sequence). DNA of the CDR3: TGTGCCAGCAGTTTAGGGGGCCGGGAGACCCAGTACTTC. Amino acid sequence: CASSLGGRETQYF. Full variable domain (rest looked up from reference TRBV7-9 and TRBJ2-5): DTGVSQNPRHKITKRGQNVTFRCDPISEHNRLYWYRQTLGQGPEFLTYFQNEAQLEKSRLLSDRFSAERPKGSFSTLEIQRTEQGDSAMYLCASSLGGRETQYFGPGTRLLVL.

This clonotype has just a few counts. The genes are TRBV6-2 or TRBV6-3 and TRBJ1-1; 9 positions agree with TRBD1. Germline-derived CDR1 and CDR2 are MNHEY and SVGEGT. With V trimmed by 0 bases and J by 4 bases, 6 bases remained unmatched. The CDR3 length is 16 residues. CDR3 region: CASSYSGQGWVTEAFF. CDR3 DNA sequence: TGTGCCAGCAGTTACTCCGGACAGGGGTGGGTCACTGAAGCTTTCTTT.

A few counts support this clonotype. The CDR3 reads CASQGNYGYTF. The CDR3 DNA is TGTGCCAGCCAGGGGAACTATGGCTACACCTTC. The genes are TRBV6-2 or TRBV6-3 and TRBJ1-2; D possibly corresponds to TRBD1 (6 bases). CDR1 is MNHEY, CDR2 SVGEGT, per germline. V gave up 8 bases and J gave up 2 bases, with 6 bases separating them. The CDR3 has 11 residues.

This clonotype was detected only once. This chain uses TRBV27 with TRBJ2-2; 11 bases fit TRBD1. CDR3 length: 14 residues. Germline V lookup: CDR1 MNHEY, CDR2 SMNVEV (reference sequence). V lost 5 bases, J lost 7 bases, and 3 bases stayed unmatched. CDR3 in DNA: TGTGCCAGCAGTCCGGGGACAGGGGGCGGGGAGCTGTTTTTT. Its translation is CASSPGTGGGELFF.

This clonotype was counted at least ten times. The gene calls are TRBV4-3 and TRBJ1-6; D call uncertain. CDR1 and CDR2 (germline): LGHNA, YSLEER. The CDR3 runs to 15 residues. Between the trimmed V and J ends, which lost 0 bases and 5 bases, there was a span of 8 bases. For the CDR3, the DNA is TGCGCCAGCAGCCAAGAAACGGCAGATAATTCACCCCTCCACTTT. Translation gives CASSQETADNSPLHF.

This clonotype was detected a few times. The V call is TRBV10-3, the J call TRBJ1-1, with a tentative D call TRBD1 (6 bases). CDR3 length: 17 residues. The germline V gene has CDR1 ENHRY and CDR2 SYGVKD. Trimming shortened V by 6 bases and J by 0 bases, and 20 bases separated the two germline ends. Here the CDR3 reads CAIRQTAGTLMNTEAFF. The CDR3 DNA reads TGTGCCATCAGACAAACCGCCGGGACACTCATGAACACTGAAGCTTTCTTT.

J is TRBJ2-3 and V is TRBV14, with D perhaps TRBD2 (6 bases). Per the germline V gene, CDR1 is SGHDN and CDR2 is FVKESK. The CDR3 consists of 19 residues. The V end was cut by 0 bases, the J end by 2 bases, with 21 bases between. CDR3 sequence: CASSQDRRGPSSITDTQYF. Here the CDR3 DNA reads TGTGCCAGCAGCCAAGATCGGCGGGGACCCTCCTCAATCACAGATACGCAGTATTTT.

This clonotype has only a few counts. J is TRBJ2-1 and V is TRBV7-3, with D possibly TRBD1 on 5 matching bases. The germline gives CDR1 SGHTA, CDR2 FQGTGA. With 1 base removed from V and 4 bases from J, the gap between germline ends came to 8 bases. The CDR3 covers 14 residues. CDR3 nucleotide sequence: TGTGCCAGCAGCTTAAGGGGCTATTACAATGAGCAGTTCTTC. Amino acids: CASSLRGYYNEQFF. Combining the CDR3 with reference TRBV7-3 and TRBJ2-1 gives the whole variable domain GAGVSQTPSNKVTEKGKYVELRCDPISGHTALYWYRQSLGQGPEFLIYFQGTGAADDSGLPNDRFFAVRPEGSVSTLKIQRTERGDSAVYLCASSLRGYYNEQFFGPGTRLTVL.

This clonotype was detected only a few times. The V call is TRBV2, the J call TRBJ2-3, with 8 bases aligning to TRBD1. CDR3 length equals 12 residues. From germline, CDR1 is SNHLY and CDR2 FYNNEI. J was trimmed by 4 bases and V by 6 bases; bases with no gene match: 0. The CDR3 bases are TGTGCCAGCAGGGACAGGGCAGATACGCAGTATTTT. This gives the protein CASRDRADTQYF.

V gene TRBV29-1 combines with J gene TRBJ2-1; TRBD1 aligns across 8 bases. The CDR3 totals 12 residues. From germline, CDR1 is SQVTM and CDR2 ANQGSEA. Losses at the gene ends were 7 bases for V and 6 bases for J; bases not matched to a gene: 5. CDR3 amino acids: CSARQGLNEQFF. The DNA for the CDR3 is TGCAGCGCTAGACAGGGGCTCAATGAGCAGTTCTTC.

This clonotype showed up just a few times. The gene calls are TRBV18 and TRBJ2-5; D is tentatively TRBD1 or TRBD2 (5 bases each). CDR3 size: 15 residues. Trimming took 6 bases from V and 3 from J, leaving 17 bases between them. From germline, CDR1 is KGHSH and CDR2 LQKENI. CDR3 in DNA: TGTGCCAGCTCTAACGGGGCCGCGGGTGAAGAGACCCAGTACTTC. Translation: CASSNGAAGEETQYF.